The clone carrying this TCR beta chain was observed a handful of times. This sample was taken from a study of blood T cell repertoires in COVID-19. Germline V gene sequence: CDR1 SGHRS, CDR2 YFSETQ. The CDR3 is 14 residues long. Unmatched junction bases numbered 6, after V lost 1 base and J lost 6 bases. The method was immunoSEQ multiplex PCR; TCRdb's version includes in-frame clones alone and lacks a portion of them. The sample has roughly 100,000 clones; around four fifths are singletons. The clonotype was recovered from a woman between 65 and 79 years old with acute or convalescent COVID-19. Sequencing was carried out using peripheral blood. The V call is TRBV5-1, the J call TRBJ1-2, with 7 bases identical to TRBD1. CDR3 region: CASSLIGQGDGYTF. The CDR3 DNA reads TGCGCCAGCAGCTTGATCGGTCAGGGGGATGGCTACACCTTC.